Shown below are 10 T cell receptor beta chains from a single sample sequenced in a study of regulatory T cells in long-lasting Graves disease. Combining iRepertoire HTBI primers with Arm-PCR of CDR3 regions, the authors built TCR beta libraries. TCRdb fed the multiplex PCR reads into MiXCR, producing one record per CDR3 protein. The table includes around 250,000 distinct CDR3 sequences, around 19% detected once. Time point: newly diagnosed GD, antithyroid drugs for less than 3 months. Making the TCR library involved RNA that had been extracted from PBMCs. This sample also appeared in a second study, on T cells in Graves' hyperthyroidism and ophthalmopathy.

Sequenced here: peripheral blood mononuclear cells (PBMCs), sampled at new diagnosis, from a patient treated with antithyroid drugs. The origin of the receptors is a woman in her twenties or thirties with Graves disease.

This clonotype was counted ten times or more. As DNA, the CDR3 is TGTGCCAGCAGATATGGGACGGGTGGGGGGAATGAGCAGTTCTTC. Protein sequence: CASRYGTGGGNEQFF. The chain carries TRBV4-2 and TRBJ2-1; D is possibly TRBD2 (6 bases). From germline, CDR1 is LGHNA and CDR2 YNFKEQ. The CDR3 extends over 15 amino acids. With 6 bases removed from V and 7 bases from J, the gap between germline ends came to 19 bases.

The sample holds many counts of this clonotype. V and J are TRBV20-1 and TRBJ2-3; D is undetermined. The CDR3 runs 11 residues. V was trimmed by 6 bases and J by 6 bases, leaving 10 bases between them. The germline gives CDR1 DFQATT, CDR2 SNEGSKA (reference sequence). The CDR3 DNA reads TGCAGTGCCAGCTTAGTGGATACGCAGTATTTT. It yields the protein CSASLVDTQYF.

As concerns this clonotype: This sequence may be a read error, since a much larger clone differs from it by one base. The CDR3 region is CASSLGGAPGTDTQYF. The CDR3 coding sequence is TGCGCCAGCAGCTTGGGAGGGGCACCGGGCACAGATACGCAGTATTTT. The gene calls are TRBV5-1 and TRBJ2-3, with D perhaps being TRBD1 or TRBD2 (5 bases each). Germline-derived CDR1 and CDR2 are SGHRS and YFSETQ. Trimming cost V 0 bases and J 1 base, with 12 bases left between them. The CDR3 has 16 amino acids. The entire variable domain, with the rest obtained from reference TRBV5-1 and TRBJ2-3, is as follows: KAGVTQTPRYLIKTRGQQVTLSCSPISGHRSVSWYQQTPGQGLQFLFEYFSETQRNKGNFPGRFSGRQFSNSRSEMNVSTLELGDSALYLCASSLGGAPGTDTQYFGPGTRLTVL.

CDR3 in amino acids: CASSGWSGANVLTF. The CDR3 bases are TGTGCCAGCAGTGGGTGGTCTGGGGCCAACGTCCTGACTTTC. This sequence joins TRBV25-1 and TRBJ2-6; D not resolved. The V gene lost 4 bases and the J gene lost 1 base, with 5 bases spanning the gap. Germline V gives CDR1 MGHDK, CDR2 SYGVNS. The CDR3 loop spans 14 amino acids.

This clonotype was picked up a small number of times. The chain couples TRBV4-1 to TRBJ1-1; TRBD1 is a possible D gene (5 bases). The CDR3 totals 19 residues. V was shortened by 4 bases and J by 1 base, with 25 bases between the two germline ends. Germline CDR1 MGHRA, CDR2 YSYEKL. Here the CDR3 DNA reads TGCGCCAGCAGCCCTTACCCGTGGGGGGAGGAGGAGGCGAACACTGAAGCTTTCTTT. This sequence encodes CASSPYPWGEEEANTEAFF.

At least ten counts were recorded for this clonotype. The gene calls are TRBV27 and TRBJ1-2; 10 nucleotides align to TRBD1. Per germline, CDR1 MNHEY and CDR2 SMNVEV (reference sequence). The CDR3 length is 15 residues. Trimming took 5 bases from V and 5 from J; bases not matched to a gene: 8. The CDR3 protein is CASSADRGQGYGYTF. The CDR3 coding sequence is TGTGCCAGCAGTGCCGACAGGGGGCAAGGGTATGGCTACACCTTC.

The V call is TRBV20-1, the J call TRBJ2-1, with 10 nucleotides matching TRBD2. The CDR3 sequence is 16 residues long. The germline V gene encodes CDR1 DFQATT and CDR2 SNEGSKA (reference sequence). V shed 2 bases and J 8 bases; nucleotides not matched to a gene: 12. CDR3 amino acids: CSARRSSGSQRDEQFF. CDR3 bases: TGCAGTGCTAGAAGGTCTAGCGGGAGCCAACGTGATGAGCAGTTCTTC.

This clonotype turned up a few times. V usage is TRBV25-1 and J usage is TRBJ1-2; 7 nucleotides agree with TRBD1. Germline V gene data show CDR1 as MGHDK and CDR2 as SYGVNS. CDR3 length: 13 amino acids. Losses at the gene ends were 4 bases for V and 7 bases for J; bases not matched to a gene: 6. The CDR3 nucleotides are TGTGCCAGCAGTGGGGACAACAGGGGTGGCTACACCTTC. The encoded protein is CASSGDNRGGYTF.

This clonotype was detected ten times or more. V is TRBV11-3 and J is TRBJ2-1; D possibly matches TRBD1 or TRBD2 (6 bases each). V was trimmed by 5 bases and J by 6 bases, leaving 20 bases between them. CDR1 SGHNT and CDR2 YENEEA come from the germline V gene. The CDR3 sequence is 16 residues long. CDR3 in DNA: TGTGCCAGCAGCGTCAGGGGACTGGAATCCGTCAATGAGCAGTTCTTC. Translating gives CASSVRGLESVNEQFF.

With respect to this clonotype: This may stem from a read error, because a much larger clone lies one nucleotide away. This chain uses TRBV2 with TRBJ2-1; no reliable D call. Germline lookup yields CDR1 SNHLY and CDR2 FYNNEI. The V end was cut by 5 bases, the J end by 0 bases, with 17 bases between. The CDR3 covers 17 residues. CDR3 sequence reads: CASSLKDNPSSYNEQFF. The DNA for the CDR3 is TGTGCCAGCAGTTTAAAGGATAACCCGAGCTCCTACAATGAGCAGTTCTTC.